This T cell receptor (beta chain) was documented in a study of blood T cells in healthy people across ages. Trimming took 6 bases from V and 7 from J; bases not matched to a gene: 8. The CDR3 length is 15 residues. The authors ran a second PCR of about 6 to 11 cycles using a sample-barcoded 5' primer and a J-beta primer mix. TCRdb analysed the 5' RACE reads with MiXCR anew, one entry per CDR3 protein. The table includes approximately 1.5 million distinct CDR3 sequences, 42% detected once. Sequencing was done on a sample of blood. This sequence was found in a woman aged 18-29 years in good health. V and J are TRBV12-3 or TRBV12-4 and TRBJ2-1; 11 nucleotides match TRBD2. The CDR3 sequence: CASRLRLAGHNEQFF. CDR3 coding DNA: TGTGCCAGCAGGCTTCGACTAGCGGGACATAATGAGCAGTTCTTC.